This TCR beta chain originates from a study of CD8+CD57+ T cells in acquired aplastic anemia. About the research overall: An average of about 3.4 ug of DNA was obtained from sorted CD4+ and CD8+ cells.

Study results and caveats: Twenty-nine was the count of CD8+ CDR3 sequences that patients shared with controls. Statistical testing detected no significant gap in CD8+ Simpson's diversity between patients and controls.

Turning to this clonotype: The antigen is unknown.

For CDR3 and TCR beta VDJ profiling, genomic DNA was the template used. Using its own MiXCR run on the reads, TCRdb lists one record per CDR3 protein. The data show approximately 190,000 distinct CDR3 sequences, with 64% seen just once and around 46% held by the top ten. This CDR3 has 14 residues. Deletions cut 6 bases from V and 4 bases from J, with 13 bases between. The sample comprised sorted CD4+, CD8+, or CD8+CD57+ T cells (not recorded which) from PBMCs. The V call is TRBV12-3 or TRBV12-4, the J call TRBJ1-5, with D possibly TRBD1 on 6 matching bases. This receptor was taken from a human donor with severe aplastic anemia or a healthy control (not recorded which). CDR3 coding DNA: TGTGCCAGCAGCGAACAGGGAACAAATCAGCCCCAGCATTTT. It translates to CASSEQGTNQPQHF.